These 14 T cell receptor beta chains came from one sample sequenced in a study of human T cells and chemical hapten exposure. The sample's time point: pre-sensitization, week 0. Treatment reported: therapeutic diphenylcyclopropenone sensitization with weekly scalp DPC. TCRdb re-derived calls from the RACE reads in MiXCR, one entry per CDR3 protein. The data show some 39,000 distinct CDR3 sequences, roughly 7.2% seen once. The source material was whole blood, sampled in connection with sensitization to the hapten diphenylcyclopropenone (DPC). These receptors came from a woman between 45 and 60 years old with alopecia areata. Some clones in this sample may be carry-over from other donors' samples.

The gene calls are TRBV11-2 and TRBJ2-3; a weak D match, TRBD2 (6 bases). From germline, CDR1 is SGHAT and CDR2 FQNNGV. The V end lost 0 bases, the J end lost 9 bases, and 10 bases lay between the germline ends. The CDR3 extends over 13 amino acids. CDR3: CASSLETGGTQYF. The CDR3 bases are TGTGCCAGCAGCTTAGAGACTGGAGGGACGCAGTATTTT.

This clonotype has ten or more counts. This chain links TRBV5-1 with TRBJ2-7; D gene uncertain. The germline V gene encodes CDR1 SGHRS and CDR2 YFSETQ. The V and J ends lost 6 bases and 1 base respectively, with 14 bases between them. The CDR3 is made up of 14 amino acids. The CDR3 DNA sequence: TGCGCCAGCACCGACCACCTAGGGTCCTACGAGCAGTACTTC. Translation: CASTDHLGSYEQYF.

J is TRBJ1-2 and V is TRBV28; D uncertain. This CDR3 comprises 12 residues. CDR1 is MDHEN, CDR2 SYDVKM, per germline. Trimming removed 3 bases from V and 0 bases from J, with 2 bases in between. DNA of the CDR3: TGTGCCAGCAGTTTGGCTAACTATGGCTACACCTTC. Its protein product is CASSLANYGYTF.

This clonotype was observed at least ten times. The chain recombines TRBV7-9 with TRBJ1-4; D gene uncertain. V was pared by 5 bases and J by 5 bases, with 18 bases between. The CDR3 length is 16 residues. Germline V gene sequence: CDR1 SEHNR, CDR2 FQNEAQ (reference sequence). The CDR3 DNA follows: TGTGCCAGCAGCCCAGTCGGACTCTTAGCCAATGAAAAACTGTTTTTT. It yields the protein CASSPVGLLANEKLFF. The full variable domain, its missing parts supplied by reference TRBV7-9 and TRBJ1-4, is DTGVSQNPRHKITKRGQNVTFRCDPISEHNRLYWYRQTLGQGPEFLTYFQNEAQLEKSRLLSDRFSAERPKGSFSTLEIQRTEQGDSAMYLCASSPVGLLANEKLFFGSGTQLSVL.

V is TRBV4-2 and J is TRBJ2-1; 8 bases are shared with TRBD2. The CDR3 runs to 14 residues. Germline CDR1 is LGHNA and CDR2 is YNFKEQ. V lost 4 bases to trimming and J lost 6 bases; unmatched junction nucleotides: 5. The CDR3: CASSPAGGGNEQFF. CDR3 DNA: TGTGCCAGCAGCCCGGCGGGAGGAGGCAATGAGCAGTTCTTC.

This clonotype came up many times. The chain employs TRBV10-3 and TRBJ2-3; 12 bases match TRBD2. Germline loops: CDR1 ENHRY, CDR2 SYGVKD. There are 15 residues in the CDR3. The V gene end was trimmed by 7 bases and the J gene end by 3 bases; junction bases not matched to a gene: 5. CDR3: CAIKTSGRGTDTQYF. The DNA for the CDR3 is TGTGCCATCAAGACTAGCGGGAGAGGGACAGATACGCAGTATTTT.

By its share, this clonotype is medium-sized. The chain has TRBV12-3 or TRBV12-4 and TRBJ2-2; possibly TRBD1 for D (6 bases). This CDR3 has 16 residues. The V gene lost 4 bases and the J gene lost 0 bases, with 12 bases spanning the gap. The CDR3 DNA sequence: TGTGCCAGCAGTTCTTTAGGGGGAGCGAACACCGGGGAGCTGTTTTTT. This codes for CASSSLGGANTGELFF.

In its sample, this clonotype was seen many times. The V call is TRBV9, the J call TRBJ2-1, with TRBD2 matching over 12 bases. Germline lookup yields CDR1 SGDLS and CDR2 YYNGEE. This CDR3 has 16 residues. V shed 4 bases, J shed 6 bases, and the junction held 8 bases outside the gene matches. The CDR3 protein is CASSSAPSGRANEQFF. For the CDR3, the DNA is TGTGCCAGCAGCTCCGCTCCTAGCGGGAGGGCCAATGAGCAGTTCTTC.

This clonotype was counted ten times or more. The chain links TRBV10-3 to TRBJ2-7; a weak D match, TRBD1 (5 bases). The CDR3 runs 16 residues. Germline loops: CDR1 ENHRY, CDR2 SYGVKD. V lost 4 bases and J lost 5, with 21 bases in between. The CDR3 region has the DNA TGTGCCATCAGTGGCGACAGACAGTTTCCCGCCAACGAGCAGTACTTC. Translated, it gives CAISGDRQFPANEQYF.

This rearrangement joins TRBV28 to TRBJ2-1; D gene ambiguous. The CDR3 loop spans 11 amino acids. The ends were cut back, 6 bases at V and 5 bases at J, with 5 bases in the middle. The germline V gene encodes CDR1 MDHEN and CDR2 SYDVKM. CDR3: CASSLDNEQFF. The DNA for the CDR3 is TGTGCCAGCAGCTTAGACAATGAGCAGTTCTTC.

The sample holds many counts of this clonotype. This sequence joins TRBV7-2 and TRBJ1-6, with D unresolved. Trimming left V 5 bases short and J 7 bases short, with 18 bases between. The length of the CDR3 is 16 residues. The germline V gene has CDR1 SGHTA and CDR2 FQGNSA. CDR3 sequence reads: CASSPAGPRANSPLHF. For the CDR3, the DNA is TGTGCCAGCAGCCCAGCCGGCCCTAGGGCCAATTCACCCCTCCACTTT.

This clonotype has just a few counts. The J gene is TRBJ2-2, the V gene TRBV19, with 7 positions matching TRBD2. The CDR3 is 15 amino acids. From germline, CDR1 is LNHDA and CDR2 SQIVND (reference sequence). After removal of 2 bases from V and 2 bases from J, the junction contained 2 bases not matched to a gene. CDR3 region: CASSISTSNTGELFF. The CDR3 DNA reads as TGTGCCAGTAGTATATCGACTAGCAACACCGGGGAGCTGTTTTTT.

This sequence joins TRBV19 and TRBJ2-7, with 7 bases lining up with TRBD1. CDR1 LNHDA and CDR2 SQIVND come from the germline V gene (reference sequence). There are 14 residues in the CDR3. J lost 5 bases, V lost 5 bases, and 9 bases had no gene match. The CDR3 DNA reads TGTGCCAGTAGTCCACTGACAGGGACCCACGAGCAGTACTTC. As protein: CASSPLTGTHEQYF.

On this clonotype itself: Sequence at one end of the junction differs from germline and may be a read error. V and J are TRBV12-3 or TRBV12-4 and TRBJ2-1; 11 positions agree with TRBD2. This CDR3 comprises 15 residues. The CDR3 spells CASSVAGGPADWQFF. In DNA, the CDR3 is TGTGCCAGCAGTGTAGCGGGAGGGCCTGCAGACTGGCAGTTCTTC.